The 27 T cell receptor beta chains presented below share a single source sample, sequenced in a study of T cells in Graves' hyperthyroidism and ophthalmopathy. There were TCR beta CDR3 regions amplified from RNA transcripts. The primer set for the first-round RT-PCR of the TCR CDR3 was HTBI. TCRdb used MiXCR to reprocess the multiplex PCR reads, holding one entry per CDR3 protein. The profile shows about 420,000 distinct CDR3 sequences, approximately 14% of them singletons. Material for sequencing was blood. Every receptor here comes from a woman under 30 with Graves' hyperthyroidism.

There are a few counts of this clonotype. The genes are TRBV5-1 and TRBJ2-7; the D gene is possibly TRBD2 (6 bases). Germline V gene data show CDR1 as SGHRS and CDR2 as YFSETQ. This CDR3 region has 16 residues. Trimming removed 7 bases at V and 0 bases at J, with 20 bases between. The DNA for the CDR3 is TGCGCCAGCGGCTCATGGACTACCTTGGACTCCTACGAGCAGTACTTC. Its protein is CASGSWTTLDSYEQYF.

This clonotype appeared many times. This chain uses TRBV27 with TRBJ1-2; the D gene is possibly TRBD1 (6 bases). This CDR3 is built from 15 residues. The germline gives CDR1 MNHEY, CDR2 SMNVEV (reference sequence). With 6 bases removed from V and 1 base from J, the gap between germline ends came to 15 bases. As DNA, the CDR3 is TGTGCCAGCAGCTCCACCGGGACAAATAACTATGGCTACACCTTC. Translation gives CASSSTGTNNYGYTF.

The chain employs TRBV19 and TRBJ2-3; D might be TRBD2 (6 bases). CDR1 and CDR2 (germline): LNHDA, SQIVND (reference sequence). Trimming took 4 bases from V and 2 from J, leaving 10 bases between them. The CDR3 spans 14 residues. CDR3 sequence reads: CASSTSGVTDTQYF. DNA for the CDR3: TGTGCCAGTAGTACCTCGGGAGTCACAGATACGCAGTATTTT. The entire variable domain, with the rest obtained from reference TRBV19 and TRBJ2-3, is as follows: DGGITQSPKYLFRKEGQNVTLSCEQNLNHDAMYWYRQDPGQGLRLIYYSQIVNDFQKGDIAEGYSVSREKKESFPLTVTSAQKNPTAFYLCASSTSGVTDTQYFGPGTRLTVL.

By frequency in the sample, this clonotype is medium-sized (0.01 to 0.1%). The rearrangement uses TRBV12-3 or TRBV12-4 and TRBJ2-2; D may be TRBD2 (6 bases). The CDR3 length is 15 residues. Deletions cut 5 bases from V and 3 bases from J, with 13 bases between. This chain's CDR3 is CASSLSGRDTGELFF. The CDR3 nucleotides read TGTGCCAGCAGTCTTAGCGGACGGGACACCGGGGAGCTGTTTTTT.

There are many counts of this clonotype. The chain recombines TRBV5-1 with TRBJ2-7; 10 bases fit TRBD2. The CDR3 spans 14 residues. The ends lost 3 bases at V and 4 bases at J; junction bases unmatched: 4. The germline V gene encodes CDR1 SGHRS and CDR2 YFSETQ. The CDR3 DNA reads TGCGCCAGCAGCTCCGCGGGACTAGCGTACGAGCAGTACTTC. This translates into CASSSAGLAYEQYF.

The chain uses TRBV7-2 and TRBJ1-1, with 8 positions matching TRBD1. The J segment lost 6 bases and the V segment lost 3 bases, leaving 6 bases of the junction unmatched. This CDR3 contains 14 residues. Germline loops: CDR1 SGHTA, CDR2 FQGNSA. The CDR3 region is CASSFGTGIAEAFF. CDR3 in DNA: TGTGCCAGCAGCTTTGGGACAGGCATAGCTGAAGCTTTCTTT. The variable domain in full, completed from reference TRBV7-2 and TRBJ1-1, reads GAGVSQSPSNKVTEKGKDVELRCDPISGHTALYWYRQSLGQGLEFLIYFQGNSAPDKSGLPSDRFSAERTGGSVSTLTIQRTQQEDSAVYLCASSFGTGIAEAFFGQGTRLTVV.

This clonotype was recorded at least ten times. The V gene is TRBV24-1, the J gene TRBJ2-3; D uncertain. The CDR3 length is 13 residues. The V end lost 6 bases, the J end lost 2 bases, and 8 bases lay between the germline ends. Germline lookup yields CDR1 KGHDR and CDR2 SFDVKD. In DNA form, the CDR3 reads TGTGCCACCAGTCAATCCCTCACAGATACGCAGTATTTT. Translated: CATSQSLTDTQYF.

This clonotype was counted many times. The V and J genes are TRBV6-2 or TRBV6-3 and TRBJ2-7, with D possibly matching TRBD2 (6 bases). The CDR3 spans 14 residues. V lost 5 bases and J lost 0, with 11 bases in between. From germline, CDR1 is MNHEY and CDR2 SVGEGT. This chain's CDR3 is CASSGRDSSYEQYF. Here the CDR3 DNA reads TGTGCCAGCAGTGGACGGGACTCCTCCTACGAGCAGTACTTC.

This clonotype appeared many times. The rearrangement uses TRBV30 and TRBJ1-1; D is possibly TRBD1 (5 bases). With 0 bases removed from V and 1 base from J, the gap between germline ends came to 12 bases. This CDR3 is built from 15 residues. CDR1 and CDR2 (germline): GTSNPN, SVGIG (reference sequence). The CDR3 region has the DNA TGTGCCTGGAGTGTATGGGGCGGAACGAACACTGAAGCTTTCTTT. This codes for CAWSVWGGTNTEAFF.

The chain carries TRBV15 and TRBJ1-5; no reliable D call. Germline V gene data show CDR1 as LNHNV and CDR2 as YYDKDF (reference sequence). Trimming took 0 bases from V and 1 from J, leaving 4 bases between them. The CDR3 consists of 14 residues. CDR3 bases: TGTGCCACCAGCAGAGATCGCAGCAATCAGCCCCAGCATTTT. The encoded protein is CATSRDRSNQPQHF.

This clonotype was recorded many times. This rearrangement joins TRBV27 to TRBJ1-2; TRBD1 matches at 9 bases. The CDR3 has 16 amino acids. With V trimmed by 4 bases and J by 1 base, 7 bases remained unmatched. Germline V gives CDR1 MNHEY, CDR2 SMNVEV (reference sequence). This CDR3 is CASSSGQGHLNYGYTF. Written as DNA, the CDR3 is TGTGCCAGCAGTTCGGGACAGGGTCACCTTAACTATGGCTACACCTTC.

This clonotype was observed at least ten times. The gene calls are TRBV13 and TRBJ1-2; no firm D call. This CDR3 has 16 amino acids. Germline V gene lookup returns CDR1 PRHDT and CDR2 FYEKMQ (reference sequence). V was trimmed by 1 base and J by 6 bases, leaving 18 bases between them. This CDR3 is CASSLVLLSGSDGYTF. DNA for the CDR3: TGTGCCAGCAGCTTAGTATTGCTATCGGGCTCGGATGGCTACACCTTC.

The table lists this clonotype with many counts. CDR3 DNA: TGCAGTGCTCCTCGCGAGAGCGGGAGGTTCTCCAATGAGCAGTTCTTC. Its protein product is CSAPRESGRFSNEQFF. The rearrangement links TRBV20-1 to TRBJ2-1; 9 bases map to TRBD2. CDR1 DFQATT and CDR2 SNEGSKA come from the germline V gene (reference sequence). This CDR3 region has 16 residues. V lost 5 bases, J lost 6 bases, and 14 bases stayed unmatched.

At least ten counts were recorded for this clonotype. The chain joins TRBV27 to TRBJ1-1; D gene unclear. Germline V CDR1 and CDR2: MNHEY, SMNVEV (reference sequence). V was clipped by 3 bases and J by 1 base, with 9 bases between them. This CDR3 spans 14 amino acids. CDR3 DNA: TGTGCCAGCAGTTTGGAGGGATCGAACACTGAAGCTTTCTTT. Translation gives CASSLEGSNTEAFF.

The chain links TRBV5-1 to TRBJ2-7, with D possibly TRBD2 on 5 matching bases. The CDR3 totals 16 residues. V lost 2 bases, J lost 1 base, and 16 bases lay in between. Looked up from germline, CDR1 is SGHRS and CDR2 is YFSETQ. The CDR3 coding sequence is TGCGCCAGCAGCTTTTTTTCGGGGAAGAATTCCTACGAGCAGTACTTC. Encoded protein: CASSFFSGKNSYEQYF. Full variable domain (remainder filled in from reference TRBV5-1 and TRBJ2-7): KAGVTQTPRYLIKTRGQQVTLSCSPISGHRSVSWYQQTPGQGLQFLFEYFSETQRNKGNFPGRFSGRQFSNSRSEMNVSTLELGDSALYLCASSFFSGKNSYEQYFGPGTRLTVT.

The genes are TRBV29-1 and TRBJ2-6; TRBD1 is a possible D gene (5 bases). The CDR3 runs 14 residues. From germline, CDR1 is SQVTM and CDR2 ANQGSEA. V lost 6 bases, J lost 0 bases, and 9 bases lay in between. The CDR3 region is CSVKQDSGANVLTF. In DNA form, the CDR3 reads TGCAGCGTAAAACAGGACTCTGGGGCCAACGTCCTGACTTTC.

The genes are TRBV5-5 and TRBJ2-6; D is ambiguous. Germline CDR1 SGHKS, CDR2 YYEKEE (reference sequence). The germline V and J ends were trimmed by 4 bases and 0 bases, with 8 bases remaining between them. The CDR3 covers 15 residues. CDR3: CASSSWHSGANVLTF. In nucleotides, the CDR3 is TGTGCCAGCAGCAGCTGGCACTCTGGGGCCAACGTCCTGACTTTC.

The chain employs TRBV5-8 and TRBJ2-6; D not resolved. V was shortened by 3 bases and J by 6 bases, with 10 bases between the two germline ends. CDR1 and CDR2 from the germline V gene are SGHTS and YDEGEE. The CDR3 length is 14 residues. CDR3: CASSSELMANVLTF. The CDR3 DNA reads TGTGCCAGCAGCTCTGAACTCATGGCCAACGTCCTGACTTTC.

This chain connects TRBV7-3 to TRBJ2-3, with D uncertain. The CDR3 sequence is 16 residues long. V was trimmed by 3 bases and J by 1 base, leaving 14 bases between them. Germline V gives CDR1 SGHTA, CDR2 FQGTGA. DNA of the CDR3: TGTGCCAGCAGCTTTACATATAATGGTGGCACAGATACGCAGTATTTT. Translated: CASSFTYNGGTDTQYF.

This clonotype was counted ten times or more. The V call is TRBV18, the J call TRBJ2-3, with TRBD2 matching over 10 bases. V lost 6 bases, J lost 2 bases, and 5 bases stayed unmatched. CDR3 length equals 15 residues. CDR1 is KGHSH and CDR2 is LQKENI in the germline V gene. CDR3 in amino acids: CASSSGLADTDTQYF. As DNA, the CDR3 is TGTGCCAGCTCGTCCGGACTAGCGGACACAGATACGCAGTATTTT.

This clonotype has ten or more counts. This rearrangement joins TRBV6-2 or TRBV6-3 to TRBJ1-1; no definite D call. V shed 6 bases and J shed 2 bases, with 10 bases lying between them. CDR1 is MNHEY, CDR2 SVGEGT, per germline. The CDR3 totals 13 residues. The chain's CDR3 is CASSRTDNTEAFF. The CDR3, as DNA: TGTGCCAGCAGCAGGACGGATAACACTGAAGCTTTCTTT.

This clonotype was detected a few times. V and J are TRBV7-9 and TRBJ1-2; D remains unclear. V was pared by 0 bases and J by 7 bases, with 9 bases between. The CDR3 runs to 13 residues. The germline V gene encodes CDR1 SEHNR and CDR2 FQNEAQ (reference sequence). The CDR3 sequence is CASSLARGGGYTF. Written as DNA, the CDR3 is TGTGCCAGCAGCTTAGCTCGAGGTGGTGGCTACACCTTC.

The chain is built from TRBV6-2 or TRBV6-3 and TRBJ2-5; a weak D match, TRBD1 (7 bases). Judging by the DNA end, TRBJ2-1 fits better; the J call may be wrong. This CDR3 region has 15 residues. CDR1 is MNHEY, CDR2 SVGEGT, per germline. CDR3 amino acids: CASSYAGQPQGTQFF. The CDR3 region has the DNA TGTGCCAGCAGTTACGCGGGACAGCCCCAGGGGACCCAGTTCTTC.

This clonotype was seen a handful of times. One base away lies a much larger clone, so this may be a sequencing read error. The rearrangement joins TRBV2 to TRBJ2-5, with D perhaps being TRBD1 or TRBD2 (7 bases each). CDR1 and CDR2 from the germline V gene are SNHLY and FYNNEI. This CDR3 contains 15 residues. The V end was cut by 5 bases, the J end by 4 bases, with 17 bases between. This chain's CDR3 is CASSLSPRGGETQYF. The DNA of the CDR3 is TGTGCCAGCAGTTTATCTCCCAGGGGGGGAGAGACCCAGTACTTC.

In this sample, this clonotype turned up many times. This rearrangement joins TRBV28 to TRBJ2-1; TRBD2 agrees at 11 bases. Losses at the gene ends were 4 bases for V and 0 bases for J; bases not matched to a gene: 11. The CDR3 is 19 residues long. CDR1 and CDR2 from the germline V gene are MDHEN and SYDVKM. Here the CDR3 reads CASSSALAGGPSSYNEQFF. CDR3 in DNA: TGTGCCAGCAGTTCGGCCTTAGCGGGAGGGCCCTCCTCCTACAATGAGCAGTTCTTC.

This clonotype was counted many times. The rearrangement joins TRBV20-1 to TRBJ1-2; 8 nucleotides align to TRBD1. The CDR3 spans 12 residues. V lost 3 bases, J lost 3 bases, and 0 bases stayed unmatched. Germline V gene lookup returns CDR1 DFQATT and CDR2 SNEGSKA (reference sequence). The CDR3 sequence: CSARDRDYGYTF. CDR3 bases: TGCAGTGCTAGGGACAGGGACTATGGCTACACCTTC.

This clonotype was observed many times. This sequence joins TRBV12-3 or TRBV12-4 and TRBJ2-7, with D possibly TRBD2 on 6 matching bases. V was pared by 6 bases and J by 6 bases, with 12 bases between. The CDR3 consists of 12 residues. The CDR3, as DNA: TGTGCCAGCAGCTCCGAAGCGGGCGAGCAGTACTTC. Translating it yields CASSSEAGEQYF.